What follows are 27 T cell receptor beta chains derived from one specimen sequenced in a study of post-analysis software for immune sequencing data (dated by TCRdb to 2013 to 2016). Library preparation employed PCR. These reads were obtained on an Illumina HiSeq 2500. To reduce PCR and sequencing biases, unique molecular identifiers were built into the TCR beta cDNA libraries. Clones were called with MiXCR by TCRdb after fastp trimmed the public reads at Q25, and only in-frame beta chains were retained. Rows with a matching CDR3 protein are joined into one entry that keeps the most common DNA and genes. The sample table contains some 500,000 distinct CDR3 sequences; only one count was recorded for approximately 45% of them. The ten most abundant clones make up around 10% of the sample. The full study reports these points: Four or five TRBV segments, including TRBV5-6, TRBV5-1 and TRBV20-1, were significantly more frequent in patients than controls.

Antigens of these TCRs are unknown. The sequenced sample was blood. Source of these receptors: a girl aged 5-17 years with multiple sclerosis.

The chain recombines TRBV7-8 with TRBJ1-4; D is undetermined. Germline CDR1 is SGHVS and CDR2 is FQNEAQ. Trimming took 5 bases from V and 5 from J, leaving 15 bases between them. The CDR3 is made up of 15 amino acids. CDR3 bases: TGTGCCAGCAGCCCCCAGATCAACGGGAATGAAAAACTGTTTTTT. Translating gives CASSPQINGNEKLFF.

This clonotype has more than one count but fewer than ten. CDR3 coding DNA: TGTGCCAGCAGTGAATATGGTAGCAATCAGCCCCAGCATTTT. Its protein is CASSEYGSNQPQHF. The chain joins TRBV25-1 to TRBJ1-5, with D uncertain. V dropped 0 bases and J dropped 0 bases, with 3 bases sitting between them. The CDR3 is 14 residues long. CDR1 is MGHDK, CDR2 SYGVNS, per germline.

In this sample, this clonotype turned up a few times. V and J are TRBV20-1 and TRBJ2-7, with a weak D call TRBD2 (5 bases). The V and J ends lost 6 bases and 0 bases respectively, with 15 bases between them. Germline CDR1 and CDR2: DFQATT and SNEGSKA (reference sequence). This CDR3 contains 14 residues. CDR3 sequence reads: CSATLGDSSYEQYF. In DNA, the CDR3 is TGCAGTGCGACCCTCGGGGATAGCTCCTACGAGCAGTACTTC.

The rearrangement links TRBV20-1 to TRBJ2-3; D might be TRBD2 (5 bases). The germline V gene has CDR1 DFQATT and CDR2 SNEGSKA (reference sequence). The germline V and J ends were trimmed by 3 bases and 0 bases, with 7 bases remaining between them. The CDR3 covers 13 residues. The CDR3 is CSASGSSTDTQYF. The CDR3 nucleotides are TGCAGTGCTAGTGGGAGTAGCACAGATACGCAGTATTTT.

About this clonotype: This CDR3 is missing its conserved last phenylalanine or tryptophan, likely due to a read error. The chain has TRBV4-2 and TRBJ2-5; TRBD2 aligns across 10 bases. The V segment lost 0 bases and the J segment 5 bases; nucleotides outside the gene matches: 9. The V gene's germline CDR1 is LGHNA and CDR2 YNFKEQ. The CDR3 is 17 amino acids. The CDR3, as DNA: TGTGCCAGCAGCCAAGAGGCGGCTAGCGGGAGATGGGAGACCCAGTACGTC. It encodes CASSQEAASGRWETQYV.

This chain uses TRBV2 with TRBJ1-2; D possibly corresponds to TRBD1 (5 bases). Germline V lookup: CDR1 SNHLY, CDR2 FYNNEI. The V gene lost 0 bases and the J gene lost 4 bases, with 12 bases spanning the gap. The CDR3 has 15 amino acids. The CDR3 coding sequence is TGTGCCAGCAGTGAAGCGCTTCACAGGTCCTATGGCTACACCTTC. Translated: CASSEALHRSYGYTF.

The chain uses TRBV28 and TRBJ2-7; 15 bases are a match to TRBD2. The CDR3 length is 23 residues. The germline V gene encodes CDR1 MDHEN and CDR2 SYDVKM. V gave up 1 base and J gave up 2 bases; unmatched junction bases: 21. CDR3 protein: CASSLYPGTSGRSPDIEPYEQYF. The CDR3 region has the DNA TGTGCCAGCAGTTTATATCCCGGGACTAGCGGGAGGTCACCCGACATTGAGCCCTACGAGCAGTACTTC.

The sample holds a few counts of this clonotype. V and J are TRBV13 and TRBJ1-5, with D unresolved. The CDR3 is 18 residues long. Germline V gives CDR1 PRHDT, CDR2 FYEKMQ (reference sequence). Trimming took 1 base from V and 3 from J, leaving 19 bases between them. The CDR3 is CASSLVQPRPRTNQPQHF. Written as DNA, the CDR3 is TGTGCCAGCAGCTTAGTACAACCTCGCCCGAGGACCAATCAGCCCCAGCATTTT.

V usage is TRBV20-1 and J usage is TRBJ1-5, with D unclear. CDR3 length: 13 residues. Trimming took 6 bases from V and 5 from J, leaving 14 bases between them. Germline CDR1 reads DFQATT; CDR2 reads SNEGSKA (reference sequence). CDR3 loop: CSAPRGSYQPQHF. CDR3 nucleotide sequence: TGCAGTGCCCCGCGAGGGAGTTATCAGCCCCAGCATTTT.

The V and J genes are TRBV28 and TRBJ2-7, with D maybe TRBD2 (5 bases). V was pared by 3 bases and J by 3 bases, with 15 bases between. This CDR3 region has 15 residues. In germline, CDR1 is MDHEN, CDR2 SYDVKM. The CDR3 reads CASSLKADTFYEQYF. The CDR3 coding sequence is TGTGCCAGCAGTTTGAAAGCGGATACTTTCTACGAGCAGTACTTC.

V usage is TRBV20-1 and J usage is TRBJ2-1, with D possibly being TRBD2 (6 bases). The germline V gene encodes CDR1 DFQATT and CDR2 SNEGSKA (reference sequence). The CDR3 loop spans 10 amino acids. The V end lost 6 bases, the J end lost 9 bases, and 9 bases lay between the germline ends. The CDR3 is CSAFSGEQFF. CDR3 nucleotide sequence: TGCAGTGCCTTTAGCGGTGAGCAGTTCTTC.

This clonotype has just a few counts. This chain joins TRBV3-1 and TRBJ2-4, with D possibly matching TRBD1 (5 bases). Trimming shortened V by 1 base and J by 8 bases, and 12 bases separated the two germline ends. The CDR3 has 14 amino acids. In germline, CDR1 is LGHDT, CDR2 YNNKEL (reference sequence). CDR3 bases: TGTGCCAGCAGCCAAGGGGGCGCTGGGGACATTCAGTACTTC. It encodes CASSQGGAGDIQYF.

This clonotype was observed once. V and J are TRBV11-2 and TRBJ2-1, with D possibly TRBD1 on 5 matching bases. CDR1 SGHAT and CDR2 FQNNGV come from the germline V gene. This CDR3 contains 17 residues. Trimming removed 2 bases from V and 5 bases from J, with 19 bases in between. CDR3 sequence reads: CASSLPSGYWGDNEQFF. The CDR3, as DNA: TGTGCCAGCAGCTTACCCTCAGGCTACTGGGGCGACAATGAGCAGTTCTTC.

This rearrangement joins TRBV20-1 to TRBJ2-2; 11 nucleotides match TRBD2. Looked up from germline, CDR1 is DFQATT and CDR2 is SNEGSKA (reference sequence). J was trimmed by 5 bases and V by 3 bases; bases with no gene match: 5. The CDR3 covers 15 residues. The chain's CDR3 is CSASRLAGGTGELFF. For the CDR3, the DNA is TGCAGTGCTAGCCGGCTAGCGGGAGGAACCGGGGAGCTGTTTTTT.

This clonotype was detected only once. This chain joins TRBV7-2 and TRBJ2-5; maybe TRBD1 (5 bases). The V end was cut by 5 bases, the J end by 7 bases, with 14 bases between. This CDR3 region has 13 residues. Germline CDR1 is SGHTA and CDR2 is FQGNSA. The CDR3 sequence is CASSRTGVRTQYF. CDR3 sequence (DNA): TGTGCCAGCAGCCGTACAGGAGTACGGACCCAGTACTTC.

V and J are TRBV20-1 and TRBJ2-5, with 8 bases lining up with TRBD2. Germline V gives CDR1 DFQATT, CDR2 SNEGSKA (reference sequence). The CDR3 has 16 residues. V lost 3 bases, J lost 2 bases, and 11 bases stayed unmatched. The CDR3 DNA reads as TGCAGTGCTAGGGCCGCGGGGGGCCATGTTCAAGAGACCCAGTACTTC. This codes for CSARAAGGHVQETQYF.

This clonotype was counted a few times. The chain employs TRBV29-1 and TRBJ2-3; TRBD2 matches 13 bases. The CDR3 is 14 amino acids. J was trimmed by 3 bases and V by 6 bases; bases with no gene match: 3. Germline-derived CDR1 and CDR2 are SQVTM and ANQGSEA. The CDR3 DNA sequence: TGCAGCGTGACTAGCGGGAGGACAACAGATACGCAGTATTTT. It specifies CSVTSGRTTDTQYF.

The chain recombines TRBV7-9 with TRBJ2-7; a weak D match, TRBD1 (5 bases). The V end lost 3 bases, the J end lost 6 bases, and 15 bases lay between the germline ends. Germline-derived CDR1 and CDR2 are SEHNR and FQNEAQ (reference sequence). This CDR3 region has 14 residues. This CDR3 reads CASSLGQGTAEQYF. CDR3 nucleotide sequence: TGTGCCAGCAGCTTGGGCCAGGGAACGGCCGAGCAGTACTTC.

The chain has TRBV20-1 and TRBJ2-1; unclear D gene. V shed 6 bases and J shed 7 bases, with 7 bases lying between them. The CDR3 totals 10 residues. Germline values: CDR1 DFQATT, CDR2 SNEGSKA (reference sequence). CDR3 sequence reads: CSARKNEQFF. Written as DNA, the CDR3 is TGCAGTGCCCGTAAGAATGAGCAGTTCTTC.

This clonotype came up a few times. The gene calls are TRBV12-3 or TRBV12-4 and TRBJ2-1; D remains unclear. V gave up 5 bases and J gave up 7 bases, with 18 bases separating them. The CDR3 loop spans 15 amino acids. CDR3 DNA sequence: TGTGCCAGCAGTACCAGTGCAGCGAGTGGGAATGAGCAGTTCTTC. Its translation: CASSTSAASGNEQFF.

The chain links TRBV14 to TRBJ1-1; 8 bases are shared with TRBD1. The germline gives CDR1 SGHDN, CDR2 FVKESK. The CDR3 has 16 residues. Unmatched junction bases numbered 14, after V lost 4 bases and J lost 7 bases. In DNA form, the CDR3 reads TGTGCCAGCAGCCCCTGGACAGGGATGCCGGGGGGTGAAGCTTTCTTT. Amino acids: CASSPWTGMPGGEAFF.

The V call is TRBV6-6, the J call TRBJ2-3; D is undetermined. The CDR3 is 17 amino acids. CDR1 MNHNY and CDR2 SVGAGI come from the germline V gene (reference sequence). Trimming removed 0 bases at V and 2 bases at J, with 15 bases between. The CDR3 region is CASSYSNQRPDTDTQYF. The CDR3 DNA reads TGTGCCAGCAGTTACTCTAACCAGCGCCCGGACACAGATACGCAGTATTTT.

The CDR3: CASSLYSGSDSSYEQYF. The CDR3 coding sequence is TGTGCCAGCAGTTTATATAGCGGGAGTGATAGCTCCTACGAGCAGTACTTC. The J gene is TRBJ2-7, the V gene TRBV27; TRBD2 matches at 9 bases. Germline lookup yields CDR1 MNHEY and CDR2 SMNVEV (reference sequence). The trim removed 1 base at V and 0 bases at J, leaving 7 bases unmatched. CDR3 length: 17 amino acids.

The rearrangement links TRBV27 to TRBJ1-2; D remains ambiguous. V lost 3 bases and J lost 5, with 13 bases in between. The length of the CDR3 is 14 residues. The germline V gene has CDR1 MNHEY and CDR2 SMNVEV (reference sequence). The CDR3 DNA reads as TGTGCCAGCAGTTTGAAAGGGTTAGGGTATGGCTACACCTTC. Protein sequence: CASSLKGLGYGYTF.

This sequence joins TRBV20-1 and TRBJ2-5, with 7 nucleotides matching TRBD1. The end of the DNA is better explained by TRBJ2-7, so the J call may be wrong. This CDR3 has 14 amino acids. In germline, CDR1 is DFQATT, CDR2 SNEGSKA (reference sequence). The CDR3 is CSARGGTVAYEQYF. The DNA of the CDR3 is TGCAGTGCTAGAGGGGGGACAGTTGCCTACGAGCAGTACTTC.

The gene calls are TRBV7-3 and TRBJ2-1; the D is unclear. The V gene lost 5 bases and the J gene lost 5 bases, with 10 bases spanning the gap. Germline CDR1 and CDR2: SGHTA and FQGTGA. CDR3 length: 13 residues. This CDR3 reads CASSLPPHNEQFF. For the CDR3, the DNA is TGTGCCAGCAGCCTACCCCCCCACAATGAGCAGTTCTTC.

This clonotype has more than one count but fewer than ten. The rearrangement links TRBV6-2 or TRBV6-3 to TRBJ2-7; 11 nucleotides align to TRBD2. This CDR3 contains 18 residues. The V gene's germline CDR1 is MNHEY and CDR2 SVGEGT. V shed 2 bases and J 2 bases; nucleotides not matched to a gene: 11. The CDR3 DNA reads TGTGCCAGCAGTTACCCGGGACTAGCGGAGACGATTACCTACGAGCAGTACTTC. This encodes CASSYPGLAETITYEQYF.